This TCR beta chain is drawn from a study of T cells in Graves' hyperthyroidism and ophthalmopathy. Orbital computed tomography, thyroid ultrasound, serum thyroxine and TRAb, and clinical symptoms together informed the diagnoses. Amplified TCR beta CDR3 regions came from RNA transcripts. Using the HTBI primer set, a first-round RT-PCR was run on the TCR CDR3. TCRdb reprocessed the multiplex PCR reads via MiXCR and lists one record per CDR3 protein. The sample lists 550,000 to 700,000 distinct CDR3 sequences; about 43% were seen once. The CDR3 is 13 residues long. With 2 bases removed from V and 4 bases from J, the gap between germline ends came to 9 bases. The V gene's germline CDR1 is GTSNPN and CDR2 SVGIG (reference sequence). The sample holds a few counts of this clonotype.

The receptor comes from an adult woman with Graves' disease, either hyperthyroidism or ophthalmopathy (not recorded which). The chain links TRBV30 to TRBJ1-5, with unresolved D. Sequencing used peripheral blood or thyroid tissue (not recorded which). CDR3 region: CAWSSRRNQPQHF. Here the CDR3 DNA reads TGTGCCTGGAGTAGCAGGAGGAATCAGCCCCAGCATTTT.